Listed below are T cell receptor beta chains from one sample, sequenced in a study of blood T cell repertoires in COVID-19. Produced via immunoSEQ multiplex PCR; TCRdb's table is partial and in-frame only. Of some 100,000 clones detected, almost 85% appear once; the ten largest clones hold 5.5% to 7.5%. What was sequenced was peripheral blood. These receptors originate from a man in his fifties or sixties with active or convalescent COVID-19. Each CDR3 is given with its conserved first and last residue. A D gene is named only where the DNA matches it firmly. Clone sizes are given selectively: once, few, many, or a class where the clone is expanded.

J: TRBJ2-1
V: TRBV2
D: TRBD2
size: -
DNA: TGTGCCAGCAGTGTTTCGGGGGGGCTCTCCTACAATGAGCAGTTCTTC
CDR3: CASSVSGGLSYNEQFF

J: TRBJ1-3
V: TRBV3-1/TRBV3-2
D: -
size: -
DNA: TGTGCCAGCAGCCAAGTATCCGGGACTGGAAACACCATATATTTT
CDR3: CASSQVSGTGNTIYF

J: TRBJ1-5
V: TRBV2
D: TRBD1
size: -
DNA: TGTGCCAGCAGTGTTGTGGGCGGGGACAGTTATAGCAATCAGCCCCAGCATTTT
CDR3: CASSVVGGDSYSNQPQHF

J: TRBJ1-6
V: TRBV5-1
D: -
size: -
DNA: TGCGCCAGCAGCTTGGGACAAAATTCACCCCTCCACTTT
CDR3: CASSLGQNSPLHF

J: TRBJ2-1
V: TRBV10-3
D: TRBD2
size: -
DNA: TGTGCCGCGGGGGGTATGAATGAGCAGTTCTTC
CDR3: CAAGGMNEQFF

J: TRBJ1-5
V: TRBV3-1/TRBV3-2
D: TRBD1
size: -
DNA: TGTGCCAGCAGCCAGGGACAGGGTAATCAGCCCCAGCATTTT
CDR3: CASSQGQGNQPQHF

J: TRBJ2-1
V: TRBV5-1
D: -
size: -
DNA: TGCGCCAGCAGCTTAGAGAGGGAGGACAATGAGCAGTTCTTC
CDR3: CASSLEREDNEQFF

J: TRBJ1-2
V: TRBV28
D: -
size: -
DNA: TGTGCCAGCAGTTACGGGATTTATGGCTACACCTTC
CDR3: CASSYGIYGYTF

J: TRBJ1-5
V: TRBV3-1/TRBV3-2
D: -
size: -
DNA: TGTGCCAGCAGCCCCCGGGGGAATAACCAGCCCCAGCATTTT
CDR3: CASSPRGNNQPQHF

J: TRBJ2-6
V: TRBV2
D: -
size: -
DNA: TGTGCCAGCAATAGAGACAGAAACTGGGCCAACGTCCTGACTTTC
CDR3: CASNRDRNWANVLTF

J: TRBJ1-6
V: TRBV7-8
D: -
size: -
DNA: TGTGCCAGCAGCCAAGGACAGCTTAATTCACCCCTCCACTTT
CDR3: CASSQGQLNSPLHF

J: TRBJ2-6
V: TRBV3-1/TRBV3-2
D: -
size: -
DNA: TGTGCCAGCAGCCAAGCCGGGATCGCTGGGGCCAACGTCCTGACTTTC
CDR3: CASSQAGIAGANVLTF

J: TRBJ2-7
V: TRBV6-5
D: TRBD1
size: -
DNA: TGTGCCAGCAGGGAGGGACAGGGGAATGGGCAGTACTTC
CDR3: CASREGQGNGQYF

J: TRBJ2-5
V: TRBV20-1
D: TRBD2
size: -
DNA: TGCAGTGCTAGTGGGGCCGGGACTAGCCTCCAAGAGACCCAGTACTTC
CDR3: CSASGAGTSLQETQYF

J: TRBJ2-2
V: TRBV6-2/TRBV6-3
D: TRBD1
size: -
DNA: TGTGCCAGCAGTTCCACAGGGGTCGGGGAGCTGTTTTTT
CDR3: CASSSTGVGELFF

J: TRBJ1-4
V: TRBV7-9
D: -
size: many
DNA: TGTGCCAGCAGCTTGGGCAGGGATGAGGAAAAACTGTTTTTT
CDR3: CASSLGRDEEKLFF